These 11 T cell receptor beta chains originate from one sample sequenced in a study of Ad26.COV2.S vaccination and SARS-CoV-2 variants. Treatment given: about 20 received Ad26.COV2.S at low or high dose, single or two shots; about 5 received placebo; per-sample allocation not given. The study sampled participants on day 63 after the first vaccine or placebo injection. Clones were read by immunoSEQ multiplex PCR, and TCRdb kept only the in-frame ones, dropping some. The data hold about 440,000 clones, with about 83% observed a single time. This material consisted of peripheral blood, taken in a trial of Ad26.COV2.S vaccine versus placebo. The receptors derive from a person aged 18-60 years who received the Ad26.COV2.S COVID-19 vaccine or a placebo.

The J gene is TRBJ2-3, the V gene TRBV28, with D tentatively TRBD1 or TRBD2 (5 bases each). CDR1 and CDR2 from the germline V gene are MDHEN and SYDVKM. V was cut by 4 bases and J by 5 bases, with 28 bases left in between. The CDR3 totals 19 residues. CDR3 protein: CASSSRRTGASHTGDTQYF. CDR3 nucleotide sequence: TGTGCCAGCAGTTCTAGGAGGACCGGGGCCAGCCATACCGGAGATACGCAGTATTTT.

V usage is TRBV28 and J usage is TRBJ2-7; unclear D gene. The V gene's germline CDR1 is MDHEN and CDR2 SYDVKM. This CDR3 comprises 14 residues. The V end was cut by 2 bases, the J end by 2 bases, with 10 bases between. The CDR3 coding sequence is TGTGCCAGCAGTTTAGGCGGTCCTGCCTACGAGCAGTACTTC. Its protein is CASSLGGPAYEQYF.

CDR3 residues: CASSLNVLTF. The CDR3 nucleotides read TGTGCCAGCAGCCTGAACGTCCTGACTTTC. The gene calls are TRBV7-9 and TRBJ2-6; D unresolved. This CDR3 region has 10 residues. Germline lookup yields CDR1 SEHNR and CDR2 FQNEAQ (reference sequence). Trimming stripped 5 bases from V and 10 bases from J, with 3 bases between.

V is TRBV5-6 and J is TRBJ1-6; D is possibly TRBD1 (5 bases). V was clipped by 1 base and J by 5 bases, with 16 bases between them. This CDR3 is built from 17 residues. Per germline, CDR1 SGHDT and CDR2 YYEEEE. The DNA for the CDR3 is TGTGCCAGCAGCTTGTCGGGGCCCCGGGGGGATAATTCACCCCTCCACTTT. Protein: CASSLSGPRGDNSPLHF.

V is TRBV6-4 and J is TRBJ2-3; 11 bases agree with TRBD2. The CDR3 spans 17 residues. Germline V lookup: CDR1 MRHNA, CDR2 SNTAGT. V gave up 5 bases and J gave up 0 bases; unmatched junction bases: 7. CDR3 sequence: CASSPGTSGGSTDTQYF. CDR3 bases: TGTGCCAGCAGTCCCGGGACTAGCGGAGGAAGCACAGATACGCAGTATTTT.

Only a few counts were recorded for this clone. The chain carries TRBV24-1 and TRBJ1-1; no clear D gene. The CDR3 has 13 residues. V lost 3 bases, J lost 5 bases, and 9 bases lay in between. Looked up from germline, CDR1 is KGHDR and CDR2 is SFDVKD. The CDR3, as DNA: TGTGCCACCAGTGATATCCCGGGGACTGAAGCTTTCTTT. Translated, it gives CATSDIPGTEAFF.

The gene calls are TRBV5-1 and TRBJ1-2, with D possibly being TRBD1 (5 bases). CDR3 length: 14 amino acids. V was pared by 0 bases and J by 2 bases, with 8 bases between. Germline V gene lookup returns CDR1 SGHRS and CDR2 YFSETQ. The CDR3 DNA sequence: TGCGCCAGCAGCTTGGATCGGGGGAACTATGGCTACACCTTC. Encoded protein: CASSLDRGNYGYTF.

The chain uses TRBV30 and TRBJ2-3; D is tentatively TRBD1 or TRBD2 (6 bases each). Trimming cost V 0 bases and J 0 bases, with 10 bases left between them. Germline CDR1 reads GTSNPN; CDR2 reads SVGIG (reference sequence). This CDR3 comprises 15 residues. CDR3 DNA: TGTGCCTGGAGTGTGGGGGGCACCAGCACAGATACGCAGTATTTT. Translation gives CAWSVGGTSTDTQYF.

This CDR3 reads CATSRSNYGYTF. CDR3 nucleotide sequence: TGTGCCACCAGTCGATCTAACTATGGCTACACCTTC. J is TRBJ1-2 and V is TRBV15; D is unclear. Trimming removed 6 bases at V and 0 bases at J, with 5 bases between. Germline V gene sequence: CDR1 LNHNV, CDR2 YYDKDF (reference sequence). The CDR3 consists of 12 residues.

This chain links TRBV23-1 with TRBJ2-7, with D possibly matching TRBD1 (5 bases). TRBV23-1 is treated as an ORF (open reading frame) with a function not yet certain. The CDR3 is 15 amino acids. The V and J ends lost 2 bases and 2 bases respectively, with 13 bases between them. Here the CDR3 DNA reads TGCGCCAGCAGTCAACTGACAGACTTCGCCTACGAGCAGTACTTC. Amino acids: CASSQLTDFAYEQYF.

The CDR3 here is CASSLRGGTGGLGGYTF. The CDR3 DNA sequence: TGTGCCAGCAGCTTGAGGGGCGGGACAGGGGGCCTTGGTGGCTACACCTTC. The rearrangement joins TRBV5-4 to TRBJ1-2; TRBD1 matches at 12 bases. V lost 1 base and J lost 7; bases outside the gene matches: 11. The germline gives CDR1 SGHNT, CDR2 YYREEE (reference sequence). The CDR3 is made up of 17 amino acids.